This TCR beta chain was found in a study of T-cell reconstitution after alpha-beta-depleted transplantation in children. Unique molecular identifiers were used in preparing the TCRbeta library. TCRdb reprocessed the PCR reads with MiXCR, giving one entry per CDR3 protein. The sample contains about 610,000 distinct CDR3 sequences, 8% to 11% of which appear only once. CDR1 SEHNR and CDR2 FQNEAQ come from the germline V gene (reference sequence). The junction had 10 bases not matched to a gene; V was cut back by 3 bases and J by 2 bases. The CDR3 length is 16 residues. The rearrangement joins TRBV7-9 to TRBJ2-7; 7 nucleotides agree with TRBD1. The sample in question was PBMCs from the stem cell graft donor, obtained from the stem cell graft. The origin of this receptor is a human donor who donated a stem cell graft to a child with acute myeloid leukemia. CDR3 DNA: TGTGCCAGCAGCTTCCCGGAGGACAGGAACACCTACGAGCAGTACTTC. It codes for CASSFPEDRNTYEQYF.